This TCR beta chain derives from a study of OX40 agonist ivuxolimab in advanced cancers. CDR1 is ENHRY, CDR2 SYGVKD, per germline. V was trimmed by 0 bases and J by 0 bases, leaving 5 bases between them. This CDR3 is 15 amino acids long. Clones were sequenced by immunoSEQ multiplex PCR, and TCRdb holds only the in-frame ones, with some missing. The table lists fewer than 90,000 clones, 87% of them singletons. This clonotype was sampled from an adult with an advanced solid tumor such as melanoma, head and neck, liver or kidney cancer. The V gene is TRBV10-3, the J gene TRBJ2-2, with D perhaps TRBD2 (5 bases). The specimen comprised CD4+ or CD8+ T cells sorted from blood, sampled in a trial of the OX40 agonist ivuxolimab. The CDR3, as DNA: TGTGCCATCAGTGAGTCCGGGACGAACACCGGGGAGCTGTTTTTT. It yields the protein CAISESGTNTGELFF.